This T cell receptor beta chain was captured by sequencing in a study of T cells expressing NK-cell markers. TCRdb derives one entry per CDR3 protein from the 5' RACE reads, leaving out DNA. The table lists 150,000 to 180,000 distinct CDR3 sequences. Germline V gene data show CDR1 as MNHEY and CDR2 as SMNVEV (reference sequence). CDR3 size: 14 residues. This sequence was found in a woman between 50 and 59 years old in good health. This chain connects TRBV27 to TRBJ2-1. Sequenced material: blood T cells: a sorted CD56 or NKG2C T cell subset, CD4+ or CD8+ T cells, or bulk PBMC T cells (not recorded which). This CDR3 is CASSLSQGNHEQFF.